The TCR beta chain under discussion was sequenced for a study of naive and memory T cell subsets (dated by TCRdb to 2016 to 2017). About the full investigation: An open-source, UMI-based TCR alpha and beta sequencing pipeline was applied to sorted naive and memory peripheral blood T cell subsets. The results of the functional CMV T cell responses matched the IgG serology results in every case. RNA was DNase-treated and reverse transcribed with TCR constant-region primers, mostly using SuperScript III.

The library was made by UMI-ligation and nested PCR. An equimolar mix of two oligonucleotides covering both TRBC1 and TRBC2 was used as the beta constant-region primer. Four rounds of PCR were used to amplify ligated cDNA, with nested alpha and beta constant-region primers being used together with the SP2 primer. T4 RNA ligase 1 ligated a single-stranded oligonucleotide carrying the SP2 primer and a 12-nucleotide UMI to the cDNA 3' end. The ligation reaction was incubated at 16°C for about 20-25 hours. PCR2 was typically run as a SYBR Green qPCR and stopped at a predetermined threshold to prevent over-amplification. Apart from the first purification, every purification step used Agencourt AMPure XP magnetic beads. Libraries were quantified by Qubit and checked on a TapeStation, with a main peak expected near 650 bp. Pooled libraries were sequenced on an Illumina MiSeq with v2 2x251 paired-end kits, typically giving roughly 0.85-2.2 million reads per sample. Each sample library was pooled at roughly 4.4 nM, and roughly 5-8% PhiX was included to improve cluster recognition. The authors processed their data as follows. Using tag matching that tolerated one base-pair mismatch, Decombinator assigned V and J genes to FASTQ reads that had been processed by Demultiplexor. Collapsinator used UMIs to correct both sequencing errors and frequency errors arising from PCR heterogeneity. CDR3Translator translated TCRs and extracted CDR3s from the conserved cysteine to the FGXG phenylalanine, flagging non-productive sequences. Gini, Shannon entropy and inverse Simpson indices were calculated on repertoires subsampled to equal numbers of UMI-defined TCRs. Within the linear range, a power law was fitted to clonotype abundance distributions using maximum likelihood. Similar UMI counts, unique TCR numbers and clonal distributions were obtained with the pipeline and with MIGEC on one naive CD8 sample. In one analysis, naive TCRs that were also found in any memory subset of the same donor were excluded from the naive repertoire. The repertoires were searched for some 7,300 CMV-associated CDR3 sequences that had been compiled from VDJdb and a published dataset. The public sequencing data were trimmed at Q25 with fastp and processed into clonotypes with MiXCR by TCRdb, which kept only in-frame beta chains. Rows matching on CDR3 protein sequence are summarized as one entry with the most common DNA and genes. The V and J calls, along with clone size, are taken from TCRdb and not from the paper's own processing. Recorded for this sample are more than 120,000 distinct CDR3 sequences; about a fifth of them occurred a single time. Jointly, the top ten make up more than 0.6% of the sample.

General findings and caveats noted by the study authors: RNA-based TCR counts may be affected by expression changes linked to T cell activation and differentiation. Gini index rose and Shannon and inverse Simpson diversity fell from naive through CM, EM and EMRA in both CD4 and CD8 cells. After error correction, only a single occurrence was seen for over 90% of naive TCR sequences, so much steeper abundance distributions were produced than in memory subsets. TCR abundance followed a power law whose exponent differed between naive and memory subsets but was consistent across the three individuals. The repertoire findings for the naive and memory subsets could not be validated against a ground truth, as none was available. Clonotypes were defined as single alpha or beta chain sequences, not paired alpha/beta receptors. A few larger clonotypes were present in naive repertoires, especially CD8 naive repertoires, and these clonotypes were possibly memory cells re-expressing CD45RA.

V and J lose 3 bases and 3 bases, and a span of 11 bases separates them. The CDR3, cysteine through phenylalanine, is 14 amino acids long. The DNA shown is the 42-base CDR3, in frame from base 1. The CDR1 and CDR2 encoded by the germline V gene (reference sequence) are LNHDA and SQIVND. Of note for this clonotype: Its cognate antigen has yet to be identified. Base qualities are not provided; no much larger clone lies one nucleotide away.

From the second PCR step onward, the TCR alpha chain libraries and the TCR beta chain libraries were amplified separately. Donor CMV status was determined by IFNgamma production from CD4+ T cells after overnight stimulation of fresh PBMCs with CMV viral lysate. Miltenyi beads were used first to positively select CD4 T cells, and CD8 T cells were then positively selected from the CD4-negative fraction. After staining for CD3, CD4, CD8, CD45RA, CD27 and a live/dead dye, cells were sorted on a BD Aria II into four subsets based on CD45RA and CD27. Blood was obtained from a few healthy volunteers, and the blood from each volunteer was fractionated into CD4 and CD8 T cells and subsequently into four differentiation subsets. Roughly 110 ml of peripheral blood was collected from each donor, and PBMC were isolated by Ficoll-Paque PLUS density-gradient centrifugation. Sorted cells were lysed in RLT buffer, and RNA was extracted with a Qiagen RNeasy kit and stored at -80°C.

The chain was built from TRBV19 and TRBJ1-1; confidence is insufficient to name the D gene. This receptor was obtained from a human donor in good health. The sequenced sample consisted of naive CD8+ T cells from blood. The cell subset or site label of this sample denotes: naive T cells, CD45RA high CD27+. The CDR3 has the sequence CASSIGPWDTEAFF. At the DNA level, the sequence is TGTGCCAGTAGTATTGGCCCGTGGGACACTGAAGCTTTCTTT.